A selection of T cell receptor beta chains follows, all from one sample in a study of blood T cell repertoires in COVID-19. Using immunoSEQ multiplex PCR, the repertoire was profiled, and TCRdb retains in-frame clones only, with some absent. Of tens of thousands of clones in the sample, around four fifths were seen once. The sample was peripheral blood. The receptors here all came from a man aged 65 to 79 with acute or convalescent COVID-19. Both conserved end residues are part of each CDR3. Each record gives: J gene, V gene, clone size, D gene, CDR3 DNA, CDR3 protein. D genes are given only for firm matches. Clone size is not always given. Where it is, it says once, few, many or a class for expanded clones.

TRBJ2-5	TRBV7-2	NA	TRBD2	TGTGCCAGCAGCCCCAGGGGACTAGCGGGGGGGCCACGAGAGACCCAGTACTTC	CASSPRGLAGGPRETQYF
TRBJ1-3	TRBV7-4	NA	TRBD1	TGTGCCAGCAGCGGAGTACCCGGGACAGGCTGTGAAAACACCATATATTTT	CASSGVPGTGCENTIYF
TRBJ2-7	TRBV5-1	NA	NA	TGCGCCAGCAGCTTGGGGGCCCACTCCTACGAGCAGTACTTC	CASSLGAHSYEQYF
TRBJ1-3	TRBV27	NA	NA	TGTGCCAGCAGCCGGACAAGCTCTGGAAACACCATATATTTT	CASSRTSSGNTIYF
TRBJ2-1	TRBV6-5	NA	NA	TGTGCCAGCAGTCAAAGGGGGAATCAGTTCTTC	CASSQRGNQFF
TRBJ2-5	TRBV28	NA	TRBD2	TGTGCCAGCACCGTACTAGCGGGGGGTGGGGAGACCCAGTACTTC	CASTVLAGGGETQYF
TRBJ1-2	TRBV24-1	NA	TRBD1	TGTGCCACCAGTGATCAGACAGGGTTCTATGGCTACACCTTC	CATSDQTGFYGYTF
TRBJ2-3	TRBV5-1	NA	TRBD2	TGCGCCAGCAGCTTGTTTAGCGGGGGAATAGATACGCAGTATTTT	CASSLFSGGIDTQYF
TRBJ2-2	TRBV5-4	NA	TRBD1	TGTGCCAGCAGCGGGGACAGGGGGGACGTCGGGGAGCTGTTTTTT	CASSGDRGDVGELFF
TRBJ2-2	TRBV10-2	NA	TRBD2	TGCGCCAGCAGTCGTAGCGGGGGTTCCGGGGAGCTGTTTTTT	CASSRSGGSGELFF
TRBJ1-3	TRBV2	NA	NA	TGTGCCAGCAGACCTCAGGGCGCAGACACCATATATTTT	CASRPQGADTIYF
TRBJ2-1	TRBV9	NA	NA	TGTGCCAGCAGCGTAGGGCAGGGATACAATGAGCAGTTCTTC	CASSVGQGYNEQFF
TRBJ1-1	TRBV7-8	NA	NA	TGTGCCAGTTGCTTCCTAGGAATGAACACTGAAGCTTTCTTT	CASCFLGMNTEAFF
TRBJ1-4	TRBV27	once	NA	TGTGCCAGCAGTTCGACAGGAACTAATGAAAAACTGTTTTTT	CASSSTGTNEKLFF
TRBJ2-3	TRBV28	NA	NA	TGTGCCAGCTGCTTAGGGCCGGGGGATACGCAGTATTTT	CASCLGPGDTQYF
TRBJ2-3	TRBV10-2	once	NA	TGCGCCAGCAGTGATTGGGGCGGGGACGACACAGATACGCAGTATTTT	CASSDWGGDDTDTQYF
TRBJ1-4	TRBV11-2	NA	NA	TGTGCCAGCAGCTCCACAGGTGGTGAAAAACTGTTTTTT	CASSSTGGEKLFF
TRBJ1-6	TRBV5-8	NA	TRBD1	TGTGCCAGCAGCTCGCAGGGGGCTCGGGATCATTCACCCCTCCACTTT	CASSSQGARDHSPLHF
TRBJ2-5	TRBV13	NA	NA	TGTGCCAGCAGCTTAGTCCCCGGGATATTAGAAGAGACCCAGTACTTC	CASSLVPGILEETQYF
TRBJ1-1	TRBV7-9	NA	NA	TGTGCCAGCAGCACAAGCGTAAGAAAGAACACTGAAGCTTTCTTT	CASSTSVRKNTEAFF
TRBJ2-1	TRBV2	NA	TRBD1	TGTGCCAGCAGTGAGCTCAGGGGGTCCTACAATGAGCAGTTCTTC	CASSELRGSYNEQFF
TRBJ2-2	TRBV18	NA	TRBD1	TGTGCCAGCTCACCGGGACAGGGAATCGGGGAGCTGTTTTTT	CASSPGQGIGELFF
TRBJ2-2	TRBV10-3	few	TRBD1	TGTGCCATCAGTCCCGGGACAGGCCACACCGGGGAGCTGTTTTTT	CAISPGTGHTGELFF
TRBJ2-1	TRBV27	NA	TRBD1	TGTGCCAGCAGTTTTAGGACAGGGGGTAATGAGCAGTTCTTC	CASSFRTGGNEQFF
TRBJ1-1	TRBV15	NA	NA	TGTGCCACCAGCAGAGATGTGACAGCTCAGAACACTGAAGCTTTCTTT	CATSRDVTAQNTEAFF
TRBJ2-3	TRBV9	NA	TRBD1	TGTGCCAGCAGCATCAGGACAGGGGGCTTGTCAGATACGCAGTATTTT	CASSIRTGGLSDTQYF
TRBJ2-5	TRBV6-1	NA	NA	TGTGCCAGCAGTGAAGCGGGAAGGGACACGACCCAGTACTTC	CASSEAGRDTTQYF
TRBJ1-1	TRBV5-1	few	TRBD1	TGCGCCAGCAGCCTAACCGGGACAGGGGAAGCTTTCTTT	CASSLTGTGEAFF
TRBJ2-5	TRBV5-4	NA	NA	TGTGCCAGCAGCCCGGGGACACCTTCTCAAGAGACCCAGTACTTC	CASSPGTPSQETQYF
TRBJ1-5	TRBV12-3/TRBV12-4	once	NA	TGTGCCAGCAGTTTTAAAAGCCAGGGGCCCCAGCATTTT	CASSFKSQGPQHF
TRBJ2-7	TRBV5-5	NA	TRBD1	TGTGCCAGCAGCTCAACCGGGACAGGGCCTTACGAGCAGTACTTC	CASSSTGTGPYEQYF
TRBJ1-1	TRBV5-4	NA	TRBD1	TGTGCCAGCAAGATGGGACAGAAGAACACTGAAGCTTTCTTT	CASKMGQKNTEAFF
TRBJ1-6	TRBV6-5	NA	NA	TGTGCCAGCAGTTACTCGAGGGCGGTAGATAATTCACCCCTCCACTTT	CASSYSRAVDNSPLHF
TRBJ2-3	TRBV6-5	NA	NA	TGTGCCAGCAGTTACTCTTTCCGGAGCGATACGCAGTATTTT	CASSYSFRSDTQYF
TRBJ1-1	TRBV21-1	NA	NA	TGTGCCAGCAGCACACCGATGGGACTGACCAGGACTGAAGCTTTCTTT	CASSTPMGLTRTEAFF
TRBJ1-5	TRBV12-3/TRBV12-4	NA	NA	TGTGCCAGCAGTTTGAGTAGCAATCAGCCCCAGCATTTT	CASSLSSNQPQHF
TRBJ2-1	TRBV6-5	NA	TRBD2	TGTGCCAGCAGTTACTCGACAGCGGGGGGGGGCAATGAGCAGTTCTTC	CASSYSTAGGGNEQFF
TRBJ2-3	TRBV3-1/TRBV3-2	NA	NA	TGTGCCAGCAGCCAACAGGCCCGGGGGGCCGGTGATACGCAGTATTTT	CASSQQARGAGDTQYF
TRBJ2-7	TRBV28	NA	TRBD2	TGTGCCAGCAGTGTGTCCGGGGGGGAGGTATACGAGCAGTACTTC	CASSVSGGEVYEQYF
TRBJ1-4	TRBV27	NA	NA	TGTGCCAGCAGTCCCACAGGTAGGGGCTGGGAAAAACTGTTTTTT	CASSPTGRGWEKLFF
TRBJ2-4	TRBV11-1	many	TRBD2	TGTGCCAGCAGCTTAGGAGGTAGCGGGGGGACCATTCAGTACTTC	CASSLGGSGGTIQYF
TRBJ1-6	TRBV28	NA	NA	TGTGCCAGCAGTTTTGAGGGGGGGTCCTCACCCCTCCACTTT	CASSFEGGSSPLHF
TRBJ2-7	TRBV5-4	NA	TRBD1	TGTGCCAGCAGCTTTCGGGCAGGGGGGCAGTACTTC	CASSFRAGGQYF
TRBJ2-6	TRBV27	NA	NA	TGTGCCAGCAGTGCCGACAGGTCCGGGGCCAACGTCCTGACTTTC	CASSADRSGANVLTF
TRBJ2-3	TRBV4-1	NA	TRBD2	TGCGCCAGCAGCCAAGATGCGGGGGGCACAGATACGCAGTATTTT	CASSQDAGGTDTQYF
TRBJ1-6	TRBV18	NA	NA	TGTGCCAGCTCACCCCCGGGGGGGAGCTCCTATAATTCACCCCTCCACTTT	CASSPPGGSSYNSPLHF
TRBJ2-2	TRBV19	NA	NA	TGTGCCAGTACCCTGGGACACCGATCGAACACCGGGGAGCTGTTTTTT	CASTLGHRSNTGELFF
TRBJ2-5	TRBV24-1	NA	NA	TGTGCCACCAGTGATTTGGCGGAGACCCAGTACTTC	CATSDLAETQYF
TRBJ2-3	TRBV5-4	NA	NA	TGTGCCAGCAGCTTGGCCCATAGGGAGGGCACAGATACGCAGTATTTT	CASSLAHREGTDTQYF
TRBJ1-4	TRBV7-9	NA	NA	TGTGCCAGCACCTCCGGGACAACTAATGAAAAACTGTTTTTT	CASTSGTTNEKLFF
TRBJ2-2	TRBV3-1/TRBV3-2	NA	NA	TGTGCCAGCATGGGGACTCGATTCGGGGAGCTGTTTTTT	CASMGTRFGELFF
TRBJ2-7	TRBV15	NA	NA	TGTGCCACCAGTTCAGGCCTCCGCGAGCAGTACTTC	CATSSGLREQYF
TRBJ2-1	TRBV28	NA	NA	TGTGCCAGCAGTTTTCAGGGTAGCCATGAGCAGTTCTTC	CASSFQGSHEQFF
TRBJ2-1	TRBV7-8	NA	NA	TGTGCCAGCAGCTTAGAGGGGGGGATCTTCGATGAGCAGTTCTTC	CASSLEGGIFDEQFF
TRBJ1-1	TRBV6-5	NA	NA	TGTGCCAGCAGTTCCGACAGATTCACTGAAGCTTTCTTT	CASSSDRFTEAFF
TRBJ2-1	TRBV19	NA	TRBD2	TGTGCCAGTAGGAAGCTAGCGGGGGAAAGGGATGAGCAGTTCTTC	CASRKLAGERDEQFF
TRBJ2-7	TRBV30	few	NA	TGTGCCTGGAACCGGGTAAATGGATACGAGCAGTACTTC	CAWNRVNGYEQYF